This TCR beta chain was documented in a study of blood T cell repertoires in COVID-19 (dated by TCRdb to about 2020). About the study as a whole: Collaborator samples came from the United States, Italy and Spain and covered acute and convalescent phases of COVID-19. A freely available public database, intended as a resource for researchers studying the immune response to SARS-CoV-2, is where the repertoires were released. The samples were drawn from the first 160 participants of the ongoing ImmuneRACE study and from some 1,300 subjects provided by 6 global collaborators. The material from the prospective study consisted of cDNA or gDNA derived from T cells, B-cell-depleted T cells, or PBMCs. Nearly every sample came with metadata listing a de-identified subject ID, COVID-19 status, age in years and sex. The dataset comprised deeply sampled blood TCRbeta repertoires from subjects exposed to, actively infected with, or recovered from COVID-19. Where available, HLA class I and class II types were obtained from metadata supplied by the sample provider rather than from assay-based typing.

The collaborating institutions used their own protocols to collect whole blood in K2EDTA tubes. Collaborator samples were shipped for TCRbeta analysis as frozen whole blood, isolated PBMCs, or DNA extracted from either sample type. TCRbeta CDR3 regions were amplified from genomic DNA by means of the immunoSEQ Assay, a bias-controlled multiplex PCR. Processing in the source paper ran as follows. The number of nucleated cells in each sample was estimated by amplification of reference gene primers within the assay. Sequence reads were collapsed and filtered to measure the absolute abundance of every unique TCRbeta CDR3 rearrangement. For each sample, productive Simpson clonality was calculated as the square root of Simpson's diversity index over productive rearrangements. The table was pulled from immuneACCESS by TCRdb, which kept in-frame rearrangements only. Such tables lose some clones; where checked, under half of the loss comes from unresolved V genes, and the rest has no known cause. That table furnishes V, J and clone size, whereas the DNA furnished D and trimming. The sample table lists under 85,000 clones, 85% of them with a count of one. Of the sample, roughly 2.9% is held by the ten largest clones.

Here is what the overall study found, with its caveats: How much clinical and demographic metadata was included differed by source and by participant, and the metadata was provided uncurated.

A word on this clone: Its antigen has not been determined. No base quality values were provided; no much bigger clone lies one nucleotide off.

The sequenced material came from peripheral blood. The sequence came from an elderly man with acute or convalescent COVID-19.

The CDR3 corresponds to CASTLFRQTGNTEAFF. The DNA is as follows: TGTGCCAGCACCCTATTTCGACAGACAGGAAACACTGAAGCTTTCTTT. The chain is made from TRBV28 and TRBJ1-1, and TRBD1 may be the D gene, going by 6 matching bases. The trim is 7 bases for V and 2 bases for J, with a gap of 20 bases between the germline ends. The CDR1 and CDR2 encoded by the germline V gene are MDHEN and SYDVKM. The CDR3, from cysteine to phenylalanine, totals 16 residues. Only the CDR3 region is kept as DNA, spanning 48 bases read in frame from base 1.